Following are 2 T cell receptor beta chains from one sample sequenced in a study of T cell repertoires in cytomegalovirus infection. TCRdb analysed the reads with MiXCR anew, one entry per CDR3 protein. Of fewer than 550,000 distinct CDR3 sequences detected, 16% appear once; the ten largest clones hold 20% to 30%. Sequencing was done on a sample of CD8+ T cells from PBMCs. The receptor source for this set is a human donor in good health (CMV status not recorded). Some clones in this sample may be carry-over from other donors' samples.

This clonotype turned up a few times. The V gene is TRBV19, the J gene TRBJ2-3; 7 bases line up with TRBD1. V dropped 1 base and J dropped 4; count of bases not matched to a gene: 2. Germline loops: CDR1 LNHDA, CDR2 SQIVND (reference sequence). This CDR3 comprises 14 residues. The CDR3: CASSIVQGADTQYF. The CDR3 DNA sequence: TGTGCCAGTAGTATAGTCCAGGGGGCAGATACGCAGTATTTT.

With regard to this clonotype: This may be a read error, as it is one base from a much larger clone. This rearrangement joins TRBV27 to TRBJ1-2, with 10 bases identical to TRBD1. V lost 8 bases, J lost 10 bases, and 7 bases stayed unmatched. CDR1 MNHEY and CDR2 SMNVEV come from the germline V gene (reference sequence). CDR3 length: 12 residues. DNA of the CDR3: TGTGCCAGCTCGGGACAGGGGCTTGTCTACACCTTC. This sequence encodes CASSGQGLVYTF.